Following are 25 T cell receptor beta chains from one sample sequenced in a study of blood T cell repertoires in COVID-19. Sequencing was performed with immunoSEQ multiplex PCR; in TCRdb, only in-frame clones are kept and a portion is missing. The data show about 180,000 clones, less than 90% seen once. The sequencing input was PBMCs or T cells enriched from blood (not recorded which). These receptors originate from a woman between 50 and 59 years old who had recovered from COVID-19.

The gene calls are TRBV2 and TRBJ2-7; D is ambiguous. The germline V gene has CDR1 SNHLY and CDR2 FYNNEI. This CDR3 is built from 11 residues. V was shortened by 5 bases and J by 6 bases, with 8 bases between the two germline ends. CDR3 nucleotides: TGTGCCAGCAGTCCTAAGTCCGAGCAGTACTTC. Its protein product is CASSPKSEQYF.

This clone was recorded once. CDR3 in DNA: TGTGCCAGCAGCTTGGGGACAGGGCATGAAAAACTGTTTTTT. Protein: CASSLGTGHEKLFF. This chain links TRBV7-2 with TRBJ1-4; the match to TRBD1 covers 9 bases. Germline CDR1 and CDR2: SGHTA and FQGNSA. The trim removed 3 bases at V and 6 bases at J, leaving 2 bases unmatched. This CDR3 spans 14 amino acids.

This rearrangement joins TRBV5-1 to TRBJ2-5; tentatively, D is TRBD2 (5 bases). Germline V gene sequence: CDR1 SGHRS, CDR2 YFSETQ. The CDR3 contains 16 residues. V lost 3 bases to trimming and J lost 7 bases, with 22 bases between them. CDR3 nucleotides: TGCGCCAGCAGCTCTCCCCCTGACGTAGCGCTGGGGACCCAGTACTTC. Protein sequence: CASSSPPDVALGTQYF.

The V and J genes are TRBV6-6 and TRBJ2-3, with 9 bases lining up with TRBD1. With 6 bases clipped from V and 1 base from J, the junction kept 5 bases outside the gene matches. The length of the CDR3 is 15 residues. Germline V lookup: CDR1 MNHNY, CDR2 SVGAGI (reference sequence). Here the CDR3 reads CASRGRDRGTDTQYF. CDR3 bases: TGTGCCAGCAGGGGCCGGGACAGGGGCACAGATACGCAGTATTTT.

The CDR3 DNA reads as TGCAGTGCTAGAGACGGGACTGAAGCTTTCTTT. Translating gives CSARDGTEAFF. V is TRBV20-1 and J is TRBJ1-1; D gene unclear. The CDR3 totals 11 residues. CDR1 and CDR2 from the germline V gene are DFQATT and SNEGSKA (reference sequence). Trimming took 0 bases from V and 5 from J, leaving 4 bases between them.

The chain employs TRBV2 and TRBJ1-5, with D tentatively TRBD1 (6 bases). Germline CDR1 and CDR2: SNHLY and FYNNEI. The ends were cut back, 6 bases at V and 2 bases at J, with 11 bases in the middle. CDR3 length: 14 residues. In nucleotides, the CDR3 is TGTGCCAGCAGGTTACAGGGTGGCAATCAGCCCCAGCATTTT. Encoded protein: CASRLQGGNQPQHF. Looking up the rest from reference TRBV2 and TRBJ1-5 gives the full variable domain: EPEVTQTPSHQVTQMGQEVILRCVPISNHLYFYWYRQILGQKVEFLVSFYNNEISEKSEIFDDQFSVERPDGSNFTLKIRSTKLEDSAMYFCASRLQGGNQPQHFGDGTRLSIL.

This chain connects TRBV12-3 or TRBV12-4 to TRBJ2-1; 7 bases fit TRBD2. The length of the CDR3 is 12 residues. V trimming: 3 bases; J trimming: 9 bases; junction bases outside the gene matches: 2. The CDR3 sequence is CASSLGGGEQFF. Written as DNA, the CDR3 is TGTGCCAGCAGTTTGGGGGGGGGTGAGCAGTTCTTC.

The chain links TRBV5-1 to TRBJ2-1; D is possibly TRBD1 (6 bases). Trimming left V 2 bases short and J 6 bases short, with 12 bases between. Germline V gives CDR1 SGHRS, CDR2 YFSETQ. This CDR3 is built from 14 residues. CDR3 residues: CASSLGGYGNEQFF. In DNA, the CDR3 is TGCGCCAGCAGCTTAGGGGGATATGGCAATGAGCAGTTCTTC.

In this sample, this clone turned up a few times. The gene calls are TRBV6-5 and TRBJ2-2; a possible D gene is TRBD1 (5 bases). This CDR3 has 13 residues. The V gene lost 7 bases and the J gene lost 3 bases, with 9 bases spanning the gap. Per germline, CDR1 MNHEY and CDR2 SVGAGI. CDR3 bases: TGTGCCAGCAACCCAGGGTACACCGGGGAGCTGTTTTTT. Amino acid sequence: CASNPGYTGELFF.

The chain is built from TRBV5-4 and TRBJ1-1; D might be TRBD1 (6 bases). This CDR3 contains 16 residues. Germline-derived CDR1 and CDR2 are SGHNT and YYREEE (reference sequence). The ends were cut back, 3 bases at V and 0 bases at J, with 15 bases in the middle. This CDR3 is CASSSGQLEMNTEAFF. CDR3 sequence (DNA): TGTGCCAGCAGCTCCGGACAGCTGGAAATGAACACTGAAGCTTTCTTT.

The CDR3 coding sequence is TGTGCCAGCACGGAGGGACGTTTGTCAGATACGCAGTATTTT. The encoded protein is CASTEGRLSDTQYF. The chain joins TRBV6-5 to TRBJ2-3; D is perhaps TRBD2 (6 bases). The CDR3 contains 14 residues. Germline V gives CDR1 MNHEY, CDR2 SVGAGI. V was trimmed by 7 bases and J by 4 bases, leaving 15 bases between them.

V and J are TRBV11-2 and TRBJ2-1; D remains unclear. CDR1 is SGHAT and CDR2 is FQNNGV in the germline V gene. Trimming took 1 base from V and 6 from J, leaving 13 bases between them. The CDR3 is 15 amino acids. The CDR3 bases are TGTGCCAGCAGCTTAGGGCCAGAAAGATCCAATGAGCAGTTCTTC. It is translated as CASSLGPERSNEQFF.

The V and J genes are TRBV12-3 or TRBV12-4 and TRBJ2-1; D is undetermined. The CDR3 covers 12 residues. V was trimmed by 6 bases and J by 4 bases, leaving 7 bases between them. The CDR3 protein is CASRSTYNEQFF. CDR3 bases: TGTGCCAGCAGGTCTACTTACAATGAGCAGTTCTTC.

The CDR3 DNA follows: TGCGCCAGCAGCATGGGGACAGGGATTGGGTATGGCTACACCTTC. Translating gives CASSMGTGIGYGYTF. The chain has TRBV5-1 and TRBJ1-2, with 9 bases fitting TRBD1. This CDR3 spans 15 amino acids. Germline-derived CDR1 and CDR2 are SGHRS and YFSETQ. The ends lost 4 bases at V and 5 bases at J; junction bases unmatched: 9.

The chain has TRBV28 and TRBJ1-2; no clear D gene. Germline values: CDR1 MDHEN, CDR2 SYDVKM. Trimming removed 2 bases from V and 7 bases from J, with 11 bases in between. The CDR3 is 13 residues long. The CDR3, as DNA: TGTGCCAGCAGTTTACAAACAAGTCCTGGCTACACCTTC. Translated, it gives CASSLQTSPGYTF.

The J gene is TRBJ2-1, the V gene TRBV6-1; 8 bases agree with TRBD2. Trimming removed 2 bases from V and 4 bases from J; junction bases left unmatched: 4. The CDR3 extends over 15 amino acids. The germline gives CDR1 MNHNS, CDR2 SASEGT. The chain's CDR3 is CASSEWLAGYNEQFF. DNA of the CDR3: TGTGCCAGCAGTGAATGGCTAGCGGGTTACAATGAGCAGTTCTTC.

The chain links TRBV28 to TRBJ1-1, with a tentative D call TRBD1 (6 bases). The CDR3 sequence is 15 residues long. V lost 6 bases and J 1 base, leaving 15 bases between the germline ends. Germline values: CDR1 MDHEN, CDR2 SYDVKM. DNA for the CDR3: TGTGCCAGCAGGAGCTGGGGGCTGGGGAACACTGAAGCTTTCTTT. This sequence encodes CASRSWGLGNTEAFF.

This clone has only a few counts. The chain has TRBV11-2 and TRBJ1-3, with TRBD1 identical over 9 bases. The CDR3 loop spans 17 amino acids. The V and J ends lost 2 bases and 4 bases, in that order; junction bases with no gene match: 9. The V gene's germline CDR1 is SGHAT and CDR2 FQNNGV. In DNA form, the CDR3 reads TGTGCCAGCAGCTTATTTATCGGAGGGACAGGGGGAAACACCATATATTTT. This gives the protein CASSLFIGGTGGNTIYF.

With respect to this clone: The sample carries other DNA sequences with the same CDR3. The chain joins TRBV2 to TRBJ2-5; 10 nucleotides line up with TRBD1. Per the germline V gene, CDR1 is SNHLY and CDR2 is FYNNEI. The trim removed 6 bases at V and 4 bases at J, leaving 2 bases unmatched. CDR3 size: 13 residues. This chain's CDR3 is CASSRDRGETQYF. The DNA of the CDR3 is TGTGCCAGCAGCCGGGACAGGGGAGAGACCCAGTACTTC.

CDR3: CASSFSRESGNTIYF. The CDR3 nucleotides are TGTGCCAGCAGTTTCTCCAGGGAATCTGGAAACACCATATATTTT. The chain is built from TRBV27 and TRBJ1-3; tentatively, D is TRBD1 (5 bases). The CDR3 is made up of 15 amino acids. CDR1 is MNHEY, CDR2 SMNVEV, per germline (reference sequence). V lost 3 bases and J lost 1, with 10 bases in between.

CDR3 sequence: CASSKEIRLAGGWNEQFF. CDR3 in DNA: TGTGCCAGCAGCAAAGAGATTCGACTAGCGGGAGGGTGGAATGAGCAGTTCTTC. V and J are TRBV21-1 and TRBJ2-1; the table's D call, TRBD2, has no DNA check behind it. TRBV21-1 is given as a pseudogene. The CDR3 loop spans 18 amino acids.

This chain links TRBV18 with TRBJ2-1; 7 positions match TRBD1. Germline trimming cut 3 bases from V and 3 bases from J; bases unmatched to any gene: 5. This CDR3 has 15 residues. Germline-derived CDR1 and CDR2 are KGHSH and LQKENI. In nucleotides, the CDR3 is TGTGCCAGCTCACCCCCGGGACAGTACTACAATGAGCAGTTCTTC. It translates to CASSPPGQYYNEQFF.

The CDR3 is CASSTRDRSGAQYF. The CDR3 bases are TGTGCCAGCAGCACCCGGGACAGGTCGGGAGCCCAGTACTTC. The V and J genes are TRBV11-2 and TRBJ2-5; 8 nucleotides agree with TRBD1. With 5 bases clipped from V and 9 bases from J, the junction kept 11 bases outside the gene matches. Germline-derived CDR1 and CDR2 are SGHAT and FQNNGV. This CDR3 has 14 residues.

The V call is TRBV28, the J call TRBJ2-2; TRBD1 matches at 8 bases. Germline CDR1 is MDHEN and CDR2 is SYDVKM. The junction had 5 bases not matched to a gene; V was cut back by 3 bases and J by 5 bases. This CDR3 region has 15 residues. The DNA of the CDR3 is TGTGCCAGCAGTTTCCAGGGGGCGCGGACCGGGGAGCTGTTTTTT. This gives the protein CASSFQGARTGELFF.

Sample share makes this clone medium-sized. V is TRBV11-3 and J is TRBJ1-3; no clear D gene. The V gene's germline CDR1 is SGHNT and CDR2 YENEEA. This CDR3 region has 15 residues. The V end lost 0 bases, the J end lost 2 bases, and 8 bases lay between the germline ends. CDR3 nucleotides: TGTGCCAGCAGCTTAGAGCCTAGGCCTGGAAACACCATATATTTT. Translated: CASSLEPRPGNTIYF.